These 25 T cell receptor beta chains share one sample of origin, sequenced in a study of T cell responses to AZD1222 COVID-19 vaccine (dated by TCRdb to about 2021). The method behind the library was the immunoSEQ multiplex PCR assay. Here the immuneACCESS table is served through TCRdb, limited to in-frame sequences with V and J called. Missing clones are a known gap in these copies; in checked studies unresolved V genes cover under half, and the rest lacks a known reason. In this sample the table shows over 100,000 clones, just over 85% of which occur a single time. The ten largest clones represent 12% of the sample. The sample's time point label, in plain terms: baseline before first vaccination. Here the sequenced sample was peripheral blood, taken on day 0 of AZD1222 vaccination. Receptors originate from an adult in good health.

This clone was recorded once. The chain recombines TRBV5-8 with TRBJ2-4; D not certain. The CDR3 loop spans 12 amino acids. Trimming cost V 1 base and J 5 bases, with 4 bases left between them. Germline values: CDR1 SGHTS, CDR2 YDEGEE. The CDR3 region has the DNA TGTGCCAGCAGCTTGAGGGAAAACATTCAGTACTTC. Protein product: CASSLRENIQYF.

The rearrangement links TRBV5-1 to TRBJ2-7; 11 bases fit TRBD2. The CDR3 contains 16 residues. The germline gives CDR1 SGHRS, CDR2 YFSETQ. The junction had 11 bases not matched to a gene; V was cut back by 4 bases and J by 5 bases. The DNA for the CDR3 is TGCGCCAGCAGCCCGGCGTTAGCGGGGGGGCAGGACGAGCAGTACTTC. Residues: CASSPALAGGQDEQYF.

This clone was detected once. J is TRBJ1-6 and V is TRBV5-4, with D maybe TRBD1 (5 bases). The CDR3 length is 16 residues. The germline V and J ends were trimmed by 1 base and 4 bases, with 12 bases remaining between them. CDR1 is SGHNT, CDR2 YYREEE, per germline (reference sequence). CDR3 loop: CASSLSPRTYNSPLHF. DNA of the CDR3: TGTGCCAGCAGCTTGTCCCCGCGGACATATAATTCACCCCTCCACTTT.

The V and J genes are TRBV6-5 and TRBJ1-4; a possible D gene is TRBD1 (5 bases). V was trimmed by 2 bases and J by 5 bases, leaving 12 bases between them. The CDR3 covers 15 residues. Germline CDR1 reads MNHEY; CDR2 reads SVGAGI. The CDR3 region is CASSYGAPPNEKLFF. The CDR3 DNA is TGTGCCAGCAGTTACGGGGCCCCGCCGAATGAAAAACTGTTTTTT.

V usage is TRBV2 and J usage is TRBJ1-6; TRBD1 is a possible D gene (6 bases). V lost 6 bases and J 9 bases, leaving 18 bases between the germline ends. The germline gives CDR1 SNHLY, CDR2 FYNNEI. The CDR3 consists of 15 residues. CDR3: CASSGTGFLGSPLHF. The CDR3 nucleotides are TGTGCCAGCAGCGGAACAGGGTTCCTCGGTTCACCCCTCCACTTT.

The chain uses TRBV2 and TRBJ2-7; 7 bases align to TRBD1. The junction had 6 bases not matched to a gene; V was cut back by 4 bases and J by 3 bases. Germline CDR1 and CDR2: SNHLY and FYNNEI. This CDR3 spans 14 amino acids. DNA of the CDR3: TGTGCCAGCAGTGTAGAGGGGGCAGGCTACGAGCAGTACTTC. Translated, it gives CASSVEGAGYEQYF. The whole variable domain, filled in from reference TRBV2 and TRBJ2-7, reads EPEVTQTPSHQVTQMGQEVILRCVPISNHLYFYWYRQILGQKVEFLVSFYNNEISEKSEIFDDQFSVERPDGSNFTLKIRSTKLEDSAMYFCASSVEGAGYEQYFGPGTRLTVT.

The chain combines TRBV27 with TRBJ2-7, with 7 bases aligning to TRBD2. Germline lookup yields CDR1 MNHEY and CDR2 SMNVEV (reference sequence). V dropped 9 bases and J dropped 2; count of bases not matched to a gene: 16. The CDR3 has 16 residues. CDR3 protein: CASAPIERGIPYEQYF. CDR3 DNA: TGTGCCAGTGCCCCCATCGAGCGGGGTATCCCCTACGAGCAGTACTTC.

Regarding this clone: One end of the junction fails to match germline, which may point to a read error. This chain's CDR3 is CASSVPGRSSGNAIYF. CDR3 sequence (DNA): TGTGCCAGCAGCGTGCCGGGGCGTAGCTCTGGAAACGCCATATATTTT. The genes are TRBV5-6 and TRBJ1-3, with a weak D call TRBD1 (5 bases). The germline CDR1 and CDR2 sequences are SGHDT and YYEEEE. The CDR3 runs to 16 residues.

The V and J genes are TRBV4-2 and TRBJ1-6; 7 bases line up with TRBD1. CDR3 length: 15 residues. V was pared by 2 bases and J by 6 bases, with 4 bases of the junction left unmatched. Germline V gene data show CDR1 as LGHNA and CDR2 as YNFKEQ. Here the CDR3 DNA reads TGTGCCAGCAGCCAAACAGGGGTGGTTAATTCACCCCTCCACTTT. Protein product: CASSQTGVVNSPLHF.

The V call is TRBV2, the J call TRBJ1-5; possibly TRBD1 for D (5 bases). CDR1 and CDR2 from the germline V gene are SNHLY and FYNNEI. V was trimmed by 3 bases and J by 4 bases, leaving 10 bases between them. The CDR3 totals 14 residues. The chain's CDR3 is CASSEGRLNQPQHF. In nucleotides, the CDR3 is TGTGCCAGCAGTGAGGGACGATTAAATCAGCCCCAGCATTTT. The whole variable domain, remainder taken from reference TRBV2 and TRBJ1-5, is EPEVTQTPSHQVTQMGQEVILRCVPISNHLYFYWYRQILGQKVEFLVSFYNNEISEKSEIFDDQFSVERPDGSNFTLKIRSTKLEDSAMYFCASSEGRLNQPQHFGDGTRLSIL.

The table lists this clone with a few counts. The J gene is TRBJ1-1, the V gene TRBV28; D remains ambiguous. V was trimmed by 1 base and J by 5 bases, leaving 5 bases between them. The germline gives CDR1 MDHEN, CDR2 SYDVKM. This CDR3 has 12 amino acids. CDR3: CASSLFKTEAFF. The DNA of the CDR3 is TGTGCCAGCAGTTTATTCAAGACTGAAGCTTTCTTT.

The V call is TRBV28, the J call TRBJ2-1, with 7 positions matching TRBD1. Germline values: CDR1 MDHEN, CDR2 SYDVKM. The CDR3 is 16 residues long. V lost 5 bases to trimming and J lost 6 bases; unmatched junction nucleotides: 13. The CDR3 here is CASSPYTGVPLNEQFF. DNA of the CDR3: TGTGCCAGCAGTCCCTACACAGGGGTCCCTCTCAATGAGCAGTTCTTC.

The CDR3 sequence: CASSQTGMNTEAFF. CDR3 in DNA: TGCGCCAGCAGCCAGACAGGGATGAACACTGAAGCTTTCTTT. The chain couples TRBV5-1 to TRBJ1-1, with 7 nucleotides matching TRBD1. This CDR3 is built from 14 residues. Germline V CDR1 and CDR2: SGHRS, YFSETQ. After removal of 4 bases from V and 0 bases from J, the junction contained 3 bases not matched to a gene.

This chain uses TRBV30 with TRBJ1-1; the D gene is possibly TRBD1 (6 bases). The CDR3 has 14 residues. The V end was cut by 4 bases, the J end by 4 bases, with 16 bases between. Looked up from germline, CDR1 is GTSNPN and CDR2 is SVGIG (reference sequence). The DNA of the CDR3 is TGTGCCTGGACCAGGACAGACGGGACCACTGAAGCTTTCTTT. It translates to CAWTRTDGTTEAFF. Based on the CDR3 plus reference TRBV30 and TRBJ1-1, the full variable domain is SQTIHQWPATLVQPVGSPLSLECTVEGTSNPNLYWYRQAAGRGLQLLFYSVGIGQISSEVPQNLSASRPQDRQFILSSKKLLLSDSGFYLCAWTRTDGTTEAFFGQGTRLTVV.

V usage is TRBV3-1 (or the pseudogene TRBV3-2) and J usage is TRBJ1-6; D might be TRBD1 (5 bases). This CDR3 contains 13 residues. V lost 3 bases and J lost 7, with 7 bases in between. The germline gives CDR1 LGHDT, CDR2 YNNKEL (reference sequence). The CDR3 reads CASSQGRNSPLHF. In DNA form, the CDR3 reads TGTGCCAGCAGCCAGGGACGGAATTCACCCCTCCACTTT.

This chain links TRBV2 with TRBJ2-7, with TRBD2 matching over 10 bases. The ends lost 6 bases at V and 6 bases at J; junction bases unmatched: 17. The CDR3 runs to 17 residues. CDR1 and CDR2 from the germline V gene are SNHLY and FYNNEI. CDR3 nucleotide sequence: TGTGCCAGCAGAGCTAGGACTAGCGGCACATACCTACTCGAGCAGTACTTC. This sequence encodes CASRARTSGTYLLEQYF.

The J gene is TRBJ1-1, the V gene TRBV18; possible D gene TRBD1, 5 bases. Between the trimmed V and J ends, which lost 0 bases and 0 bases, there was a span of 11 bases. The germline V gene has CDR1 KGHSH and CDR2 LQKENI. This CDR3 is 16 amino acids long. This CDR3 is CASSPPGGTVNTEAFF. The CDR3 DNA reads TGTGCCAGCTCACCACCAGGCGGGACGGTGAACACTGAAGCTTTCTTT.

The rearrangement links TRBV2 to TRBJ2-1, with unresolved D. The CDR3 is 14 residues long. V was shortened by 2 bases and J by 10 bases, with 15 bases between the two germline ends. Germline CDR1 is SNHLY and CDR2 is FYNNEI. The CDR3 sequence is CASSEQGSPNEQFF. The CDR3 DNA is TGTGCCAGCAGTGAACAAGGGTCTCCCAACGAGCAGTTCTTC.

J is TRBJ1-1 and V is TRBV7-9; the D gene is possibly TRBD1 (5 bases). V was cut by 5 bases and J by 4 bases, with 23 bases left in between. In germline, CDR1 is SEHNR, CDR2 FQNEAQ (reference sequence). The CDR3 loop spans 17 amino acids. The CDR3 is CASSPLTDMDEGTEAFF. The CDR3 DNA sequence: TGTGCCAGCAGCCCCCTGACGGACATGGATGAGGGCACTGAAGCTTTCTTT.

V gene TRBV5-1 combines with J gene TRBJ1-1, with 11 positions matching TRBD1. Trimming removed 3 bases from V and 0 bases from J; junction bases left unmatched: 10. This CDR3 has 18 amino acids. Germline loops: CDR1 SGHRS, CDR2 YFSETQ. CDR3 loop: CASSSRTGGFSLNTEAFF. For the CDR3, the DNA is TGCGCCAGCAGCTCCCGGACAGGGGGCTTCTCCCTGAACACTGAAGCTTTCTTT.

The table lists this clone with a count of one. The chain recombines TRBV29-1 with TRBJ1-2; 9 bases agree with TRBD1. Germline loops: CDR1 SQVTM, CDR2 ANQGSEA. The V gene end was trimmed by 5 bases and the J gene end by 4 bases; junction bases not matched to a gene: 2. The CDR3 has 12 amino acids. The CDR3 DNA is TGCAGCGTTCGACAGGGGGGCTATGGCTACACCTTC. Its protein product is CSVRQGGYGYTF.

CDR3 nucleotides: TGTGCCAGCAGGACCGGGACGCAAAGAACCGGGGAGCTGTTTTTT. Amino acids: CASRTGTQRTGELFF. J is TRBJ2-2 and V is TRBV7-9; D tentatively fits TRBD1 or TRBD2 (5 bases each). Trimming stripped 6 bases from V and 5 bases from J, with 16 bases between. CDR3 length: 15 amino acids. The germline V gene encodes CDR1 SEHNR and CDR2 FQNEAQ (reference sequence).

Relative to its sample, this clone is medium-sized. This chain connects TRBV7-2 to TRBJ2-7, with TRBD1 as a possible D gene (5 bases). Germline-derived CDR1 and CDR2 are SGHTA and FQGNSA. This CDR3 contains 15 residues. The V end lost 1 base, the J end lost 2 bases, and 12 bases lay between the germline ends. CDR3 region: CASSLDWGLTYEQYF. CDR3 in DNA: TGTGCCAGCAGCTTAGATTGGGGCCTAACCTACGAGCAGTACTTC.

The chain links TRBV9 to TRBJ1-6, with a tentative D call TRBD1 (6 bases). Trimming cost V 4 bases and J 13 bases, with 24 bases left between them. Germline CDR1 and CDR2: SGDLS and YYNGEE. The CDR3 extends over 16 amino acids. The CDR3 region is CASSPEAPQGRVPLHF. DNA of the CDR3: TGTGCCAGCAGCCCTGAAGCCCCACAGGGAAGGGTGCCCCTCCACTTT.

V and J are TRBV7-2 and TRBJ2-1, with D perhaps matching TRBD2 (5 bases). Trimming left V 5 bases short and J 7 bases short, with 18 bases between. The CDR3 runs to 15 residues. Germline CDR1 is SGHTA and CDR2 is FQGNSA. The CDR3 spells CASSKRTDSGNEQFF. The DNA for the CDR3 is TGTGCCAGCAGCAAGAGGACGGACTCCGGGAATGAGCAGTTCTTC.